These 20 T cell receptor beta chains share one sample of origin, sequenced in a study of T-cell reconstitution after alpha-beta-depleted transplantation in children. Using unique molecular identifiers, the investigators prepared the TCRbeta library. MiXCR was run by TCRdb on the PCR reads, yielding one entry per CDR3 protein. The profile shows about a million distinct CDR3 sequences, 25% to 35% of them singletons. The sequencing here drew on PBMCs, mostly from graft donor cells, taken 360 days after TCRalphabeta/CD19-depleted stem cell transplant. The receptors originated from a boy in the first two years of life who had a stem cell transplant for SCID, so the T cells may come from the graft donor.

The chain combines TRBV3-1 with TRBJ2-1; D perhaps matches TRBD2 (7 bases). The germline V gene encodes CDR1 LGHDT and CDR2 YNNKEL (reference sequence). Trimming took off 1 base at V and 7 bases at J, with 17 bases between the two ends. The CDR3 length is 16 residues. The CDR3 loop is CASSQVGGGSGNEQFF. DNA of the CDR3: TGTGCCAGCAGCCAAGTTGGCGGGGGCTCAGGGAATGAGCAGTTCTTC.

J is TRBJ2-1 and V is TRBV19; a possible D gene is TRBD2 (6 bases). This CDR3 region has 15 residues. From germline, CDR1 is LNHDA and CDR2 SQIVND (reference sequence). V lost 2 bases, J lost 0 bases, and 8 bases lay in between. The CDR3 protein is CASSIRESSYNEQFF. In nucleotides, the CDR3 is TGTGCCAGTAGTATACGGGAGAGCTCCTACAATGAGCAGTTCTTC.

Ten or more counts support this clonotype. The chain is built from TRBV2 and TRBJ2-1; the D is unclear. Trimming pared 0 bases from V and 4 bases from J, leaving 10 bases between. The CDR3 runs to 15 residues. Germline V gene sequence: CDR1 SNHLY, CDR2 FYNNEI. CDR3 nucleotides: TGTGCCAGCAGTGAAGCGCTTCAGATTTACAATGAGCAGTTCTTC. Protein sequence: CASSEALQIYNEQFF.

This clonotype has only a few counts. The CDR3 loop reads CASSLPAGHNEQFF. CDR3 coding DNA: TGCGCCAGCAGCTTACCAGCGGGGCACAATGAGCAGTTCTTC. The chain links TRBV5-1 to TRBJ2-1; 7 bases map to TRBD2. CDR1 SGHRS and CDR2 YFSETQ come from the germline V gene. The V segment lost 2 bases and the J segment 5 bases; nucleotides outside the gene matches: 4. The CDR3 has 14 amino acids.

The chain uses TRBV11-2 and TRBJ2-2; D is possibly TRBD1 or TRBD2 (7 bases each). The CDR3 has 18 amino acids. V was pared by 3 bases and J by 1 base, with 18 bases between. Germline V gives CDR1 SGHAT, CDR2 FQNNGV. The chain's CDR3 is CASSFRGGRTVNTGELFF. The DNA of the CDR3 is TGTGCCAGCAGCTTCAGGGGGGGAAGGACGGTGAACACCGGGGAGCTGTTTTTT. Together with reference TRBV11-2 and TRBJ2-2, the CDR3 gives the full variable domain: EAGVAQSPRYKIIEKRQSVAFWCNPISGHATLYWYQQILGQGPKLLIQFQNNGVVDDSQLPKDRFSAERLKGVDSTLKIQPAKLEDSAVYLCASSFRGGRTVNTGELFFGEGSRLTVL.

The chain couples TRBV7-8 to TRBJ2-7; no firm D call. The germline gives CDR1 SGHVS, CDR2 FQNEAQ. V gave up 4 bases and J gave up 2 bases, with 24 bases separating them. CDR3 length: 18 amino acids. CDR3 DNA sequence: TGTGCCAGCAGCTCACAATACCACCGACAAACCAACACCTACGAGCAGTACTTC. This encodes CASSSQYHRQTNTYEQYF.

There are a few counts of this clonotype. The CDR3 DNA is TGTGCCAGCAGCCCCTGGGGGCGGGGGGCGAACACCGGGGAGCTGTTTTTT. Its translation: CASSPWGRGANTGELFF. The J gene is TRBJ2-2, the V gene TRBV28, with TRBD2 identical over 8 bases. Germline lookup yields CDR1 MDHEN and CDR2 SYDVKM. With 6 bases clipped from V and 0 bases from J, the junction kept 9 bases outside the gene matches. The CDR3 contains 17 residues.

The chain carries TRBV11-2 and TRBJ2-5, with D perhaps matching TRBD1 (5 bases). Germline V gene data show CDR1 as SGHAT and CDR2 as FQNNGV. The CDR3 consists of 14 residues. Trimming shortened V by 5 bases and J by 7 bases, and 17 bases separated the two germline ends. The CDR3, as DNA: TGTGCCAGCAGCCCCCCAGGGATATACGGGACCCAGTACTTC. Its protein product is CASSPPGIYGTQYF. The entire variable domain, with the rest obtained from reference TRBV11-2 and TRBJ2-5, is as follows: EAGVAQSPRYKIIEKRQSVAFWCNPISGHATLYWYQQILGQGPKLLIQFQNNGVVDDSQLPKDRFSAERLKGVDSTLKIQPAKLEDSAVYLCASSPPGIYGTQYFGPGTRLLVL.

This clonotype was counted ten times or more. The chain links TRBV3-1 to TRBJ2-1; D possibly matches TRBD1 or TRBD2 (5 bases each). The CDR3 length is 15 residues. Trimming stripped 1 base from V and 2 bases from J, with 9 bases between. The germline V gene has CDR1 LGHDT and CDR2 YNNKEL (reference sequence). The CDR3 bases are TGTGCCAGCAGCCAAGGAGGGGCGGCCTACAATGAGCAGTTCTTC. The encoded protein is CASSQGGAAYNEQFF.

This clonotype was detected a few times. The chain joins TRBV12-3 or TRBV12-4 to TRBJ2-5; 7 bases fit TRBD1. Trimming removed 5 bases from V and 5 bases from J; junction bases left unmatched: 11. CDR3 length equals 15 residues. CDR3 in DNA: TGTGCCAGCAGTGCCCGACAGGGCCGGGGTGAGACCCAGTACTTC. Its translation is CASSARQGRGETQYF.

J is TRBJ2-1 and V is TRBV6-5; TRBD2 agrees at 10 bases. This CDR3 has 15 residues. V shed 2 bases and J 9 bases; nucleotides not matched to a gene: 7. CDR1 and CDR2 from the germline V gene are MNHEY and SVGAGI. The CDR3 bases are TGTGCCAGCAGTTACACCGGGACTAGCGAGGGTGAGCAGTTCTTC. This codes for CASSYTGTSEGEQFF.

The rearrangement joins TRBV29-1 to TRBJ1-1; 7 nucleotides agree with TRBD1. Germline V lookup: CDR1 SQVTM, CDR2 ANQGSEA. With 7 bases clipped from V and 4 bases from J, the junction kept 6 bases outside the gene matches. The CDR3 sequence is 12 residues long. The CDR3 loop reads CSADRVFTEAFF. The CDR3, as DNA: TGCAGCGCCGACAGGGTGTTCACTGAAGCTTTCTTT.

There are many counts of this clonotype. The chain carries TRBV12-3 or TRBV12-4 and TRBJ1-3, with D possibly TRBD1 on 5 matching bases. CDR3 length: 11 residues. V gave up 5 bases and J gave up 7 bases, with 6 bases separating them. The CDR3 DNA reads TGTGCCAGCAGTCGGGGGAACACCATATATTTT. Its protein product is CASSRGNTIYF.

The rearrangement uses TRBV7-9 and TRBJ1-3; TRBD1 matches 7 bases. From germline, CDR1 is SEHNR and CDR2 FQNEAQ (reference sequence). The CDR3 contains 15 residues. V was pared by 6 bases and J by 2 bases, with 7 bases of the junction left unmatched. CDR3 bases: TGTGCCAGCAGTGCCCCGCAGGGGGCTGGAAACACCATATATTTT. Protein sequence: CASSAPQGAGNTIYF.

The J gene is TRBJ2-7, the V gene TRBV5-6; 9 nucleotides agree with TRBD2. Germline V gives CDR1 SGHDT, CDR2 YYEEEE. V trimming: 1 base; J trimming: 4 bases; junction bases outside the gene matches: 12. There are 17 residues in the CDR3. CDR3 region: CASSLRVGLAGTYEQYF. The CDR3 region has the DNA TGTGCCAGCAGCTTGAGGGTTGGGCTAGCGGGGACATACGAGCAGTACTTC.

This clonotype was detected only a few times. The V call is TRBV24-1, the J call TRBJ2-2, with 7 bases matching TRBD2. The CDR3 length is 14 residues. Trimming removed 9 bases from V and 2 bases from J; junction bases left unmatched: 5. Germline V gene data show CDR1 as KGHDR and CDR2 as SFDVKD. In nucleotides, the CDR3 is TGTGCCACCGAGGGGAGGGGAAACACCGGGGAGCTGTTTTTT. It codes for CATEGRGNTGELFF.

This clonotype has more than one count but fewer than ten. The chain links TRBV28 to TRBJ1-1, with 7 bases matching TRBD1. In germline, CDR1 is MDHEN, CDR2 SYDVKM. The CDR3 is 11 residues long. J gave up 8 bases and V 6 bases, and 3 bases lay outside the gene matches. The CDR3 DNA sequence: TGTGCCAGCAGAAGACAGGGCGAAGCTTTCTTT. This gives the protein CASRRQGEAFF.

DNA for the CDR3: TGTGCCAGCAGCCAAACAGGGATGCCTAATGAAAAACTGTTTTTT. This codes for CASSQTGMPNEKLFF. J is TRBJ1-4 and V is TRBV28; tentative D call: TRBD1 (6 bases). Trimming removed 6 bases at V and 3 bases at J, with 14 bases between. The V gene's germline CDR1 is MDHEN and CDR2 SYDVKM. This CDR3 comprises 15 residues.

V is TRBV6-2 or TRBV6-3 and J is TRBJ2-3; D remains unclear. Trimming left V 11 bases short and J 1 base short, with 16 bases between. The CDR3 runs to 14 residues. Per the germline V gene, CDR1 is MNHEY and CDR2 is SVGEGT. Here the CDR3 reads CAANRPLGTDTQYF. For the CDR3, the DNA is TGTGCCGCCAACCGGCCCTTGGGCACAGATACGCAGTATTTT.

This clonotype was counted a few times. The V and J genes are TRBV4-2 and TRBJ2-1; weak D call: TRBD2 (6 bases). Germline lookup yields CDR1 LGHNA and CDR2 YNFKEQ. V was shortened by 3 bases and J by 8 bases, with 14 bases between the two germline ends. This CDR3 has 14 amino acids. The CDR3 region has the DNA TGTGCCAGCAGCCAGAGCGGGTCAAGGCATGAGCAGTTCTTC. As protein: CASSQSGSRHEQFF.